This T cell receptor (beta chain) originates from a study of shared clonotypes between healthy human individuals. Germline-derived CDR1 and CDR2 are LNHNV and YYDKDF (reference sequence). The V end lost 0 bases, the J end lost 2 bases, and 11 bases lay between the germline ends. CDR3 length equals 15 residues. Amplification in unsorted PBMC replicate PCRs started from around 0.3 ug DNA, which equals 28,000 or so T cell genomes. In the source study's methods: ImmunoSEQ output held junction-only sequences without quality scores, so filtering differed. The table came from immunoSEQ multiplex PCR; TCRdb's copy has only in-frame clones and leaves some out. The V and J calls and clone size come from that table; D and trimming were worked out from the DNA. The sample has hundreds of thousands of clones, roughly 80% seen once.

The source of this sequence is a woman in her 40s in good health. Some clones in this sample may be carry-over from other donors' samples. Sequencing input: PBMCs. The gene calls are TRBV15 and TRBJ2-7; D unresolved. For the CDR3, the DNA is TGTGCCACCAGCAGAGATCTGGGCAGTCCCTACGAGCAGTACTTC. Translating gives CATSRDLGSPYEQYF.